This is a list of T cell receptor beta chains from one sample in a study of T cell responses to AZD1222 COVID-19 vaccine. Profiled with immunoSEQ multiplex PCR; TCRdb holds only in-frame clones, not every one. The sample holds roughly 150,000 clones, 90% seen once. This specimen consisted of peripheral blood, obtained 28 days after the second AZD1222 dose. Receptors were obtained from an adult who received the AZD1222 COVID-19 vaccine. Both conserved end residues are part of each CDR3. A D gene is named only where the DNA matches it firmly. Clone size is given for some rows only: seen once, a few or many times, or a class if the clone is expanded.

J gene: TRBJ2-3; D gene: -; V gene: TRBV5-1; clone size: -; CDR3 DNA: TGCGCCAGCAGCTTGTTGTGGGGATACACAGATACGCAGTATTTT; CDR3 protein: CASSLLWGYTDTQYF
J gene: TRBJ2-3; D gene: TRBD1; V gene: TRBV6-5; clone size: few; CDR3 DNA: TGTGCCAGCAGTTACGCGGGACAGGGGGAGGATACGCAGTATTTT; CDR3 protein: CASSYAGQGEDTQYF
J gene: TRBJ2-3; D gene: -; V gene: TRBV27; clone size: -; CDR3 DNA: TGTGCCAGCAGAACCGGTGCAGATACGCAGTATTTT; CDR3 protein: CASRTGADTQYF
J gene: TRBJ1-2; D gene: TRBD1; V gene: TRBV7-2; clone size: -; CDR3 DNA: TGTGCCAGCAGCGCCTACCGGACAGGGGGCGGTGGCTACACCTTC; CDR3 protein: CASSAYRTGGGGYTF
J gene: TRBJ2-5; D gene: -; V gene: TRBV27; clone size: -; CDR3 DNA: TGTGCCAGCAGTTTTGGGGAAGAGACCCAGTACTTC; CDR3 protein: CASSFGEETQYF
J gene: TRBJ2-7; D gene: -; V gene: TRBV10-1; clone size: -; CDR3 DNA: TGCGCCAGCAGTGGGGCAGGGGATCCCTACGAGCAGTACTTC; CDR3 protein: CASSGAGDPYEQYF
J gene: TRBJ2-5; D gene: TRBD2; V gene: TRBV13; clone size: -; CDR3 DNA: TGTGCCAGCAGCCCTACGGAGTGGACTAGCGGGGGGGAAGAGACCCAGTACTTC; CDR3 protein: CASSPTEWTSGGEETQYF
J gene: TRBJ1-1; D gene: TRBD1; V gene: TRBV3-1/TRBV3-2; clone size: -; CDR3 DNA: TGTGCCAGCAGCCACGAAATCACACTGACAGGGATAAGCACTGAAGCTTTCTTT; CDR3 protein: CASSHEITLTGISTEAFF
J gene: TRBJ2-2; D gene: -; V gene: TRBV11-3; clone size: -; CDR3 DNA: TGTGCCAGCAGCTTAGACCCCGCGGGGTCGAACACCGGGGAGCTGTTTTTT; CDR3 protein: CASSLDPAGSNTGELFF
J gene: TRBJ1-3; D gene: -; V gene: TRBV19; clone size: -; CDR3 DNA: TGTGCCAGTAGTATACCGCGGGGTCCGGAGACTGGAAACACCATATATTTT; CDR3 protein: CASSIPRGPETGNTIYF
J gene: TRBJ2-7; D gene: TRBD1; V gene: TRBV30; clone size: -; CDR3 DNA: TGTGCCTGGAGTCGAGGGGGCGCGTACGAGCAGTACTTC; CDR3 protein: CAWSRGGAYEQYF
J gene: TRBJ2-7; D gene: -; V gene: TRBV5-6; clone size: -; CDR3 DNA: TGTGCCAGCAGCCCGTTAGGAGGGGGCGACGAGCAGTACTTC; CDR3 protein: CASSPLGGGDEQYF
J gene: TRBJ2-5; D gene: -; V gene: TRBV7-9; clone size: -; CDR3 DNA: TGTGCCAGCAGCTTAGAGACCCAGTACTTC; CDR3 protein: CASSLETQYF
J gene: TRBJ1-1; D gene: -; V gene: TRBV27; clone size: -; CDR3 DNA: TGTGCCAGCAGGGCAGATTACACTGAAGCTTTCTTT; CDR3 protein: CASRADYTEAFF
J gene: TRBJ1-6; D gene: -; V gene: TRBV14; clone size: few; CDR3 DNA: TGTGCCAGCAGCCCCCGGGCCTCGCGGAATTCACCCCTCCACTTT; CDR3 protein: CASSPRASRNSPLHF
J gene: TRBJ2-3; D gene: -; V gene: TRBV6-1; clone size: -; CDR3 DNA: TGTGCCAGCAGTGATGGATACACAGATACGCAGTATTTT; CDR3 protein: CASSDGYTDTQYF
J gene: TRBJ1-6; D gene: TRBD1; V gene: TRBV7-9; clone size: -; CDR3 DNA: TGTGCCAGCAGCTTCGGACAGGGAATAAGTTCACCCCTCCACTTT; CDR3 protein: CASSFGQGISSPLHF
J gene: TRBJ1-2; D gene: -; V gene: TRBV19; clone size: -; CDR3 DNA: TGTGCCAGTAGTGTCCCCAATACAGGGACAAACGGCTACACCTTC; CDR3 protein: CASSVPNTGTNGYTF
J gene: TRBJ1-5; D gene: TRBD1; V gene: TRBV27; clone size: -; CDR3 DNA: TGTGCCAGCAGTTTAGTCGGGACAGCCCAACATCAGCCCCAGCATTTT; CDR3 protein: CASSLVGTAQHQPQHF
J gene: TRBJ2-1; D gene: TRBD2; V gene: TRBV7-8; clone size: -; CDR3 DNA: TGTGCCAGCAGCTTAGGGACTAGCGGGATGGAGGAGCAGTTCTTC; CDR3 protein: CASSLGTSGMEEQFF
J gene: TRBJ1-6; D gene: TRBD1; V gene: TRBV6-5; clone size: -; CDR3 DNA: TGTGCCAGCAGATTCAGGGGGAATTCACCCCTCCACTTT; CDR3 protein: CASRFRGNSPLHF
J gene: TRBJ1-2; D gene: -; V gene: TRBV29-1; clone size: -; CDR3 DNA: TGCAGCGCTCCACAATCTCCTAACTATGGCTACACCTTC; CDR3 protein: CSAPQSPNYGYTF
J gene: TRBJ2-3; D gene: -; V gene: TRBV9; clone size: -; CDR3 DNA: TGTGCCAGCAGCGTGACCAACACAGATACGCAGTATTTT; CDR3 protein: CASSVTNTDTQYF
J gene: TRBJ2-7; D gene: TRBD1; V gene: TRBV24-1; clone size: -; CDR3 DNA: TGTGCCACCAGTGATCCGGGACAGGGCAAATACGAGCAGTACTTC; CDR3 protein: CATSDPGQGKYEQYF
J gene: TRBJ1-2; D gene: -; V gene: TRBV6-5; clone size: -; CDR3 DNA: TGTGCCAGCAGTCGGACGGCGAACTATGGCTACACCTTC; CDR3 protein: CASSRTANYGYTF
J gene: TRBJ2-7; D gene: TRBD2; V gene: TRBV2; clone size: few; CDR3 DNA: TGTGCCAGCAGTGATTTACGACTAGCGGGCTCCGTTCCTTTCGGCGAGCAGTACTTC; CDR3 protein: CASSDLRLAGSVPFGEQYF
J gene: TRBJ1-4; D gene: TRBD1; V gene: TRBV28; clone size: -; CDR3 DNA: TGTGCCAGCAGTTTATCATCCACAGGGGGAACTGAAAAACTGTTTTTT; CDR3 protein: CASSLSSTGGTEKLFF
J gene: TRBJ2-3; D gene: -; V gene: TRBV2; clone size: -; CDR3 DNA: TGTGCCAGCAGTGAAGCGCTTGGGGGCTTAACAGATACGCAGTATTTT; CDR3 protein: CASSEALGGLTDTQYF
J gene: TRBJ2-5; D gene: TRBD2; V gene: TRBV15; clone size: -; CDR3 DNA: TGTGCCACCAGCAGACTGACTAGCGCACAAGAGACCCAGTACTTC; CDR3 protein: CATSRLTSAQETQYF
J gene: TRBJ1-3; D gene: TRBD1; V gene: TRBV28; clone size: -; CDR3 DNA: TGTGCCAGCAGTCCTGGACAGGGCGGTGCGGGAAGAGACACCATATATTTT; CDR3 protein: CASSPGQGGAGRDTIYF
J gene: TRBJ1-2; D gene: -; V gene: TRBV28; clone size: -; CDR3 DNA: TGTGCCAGCGGCCCGACCTCGGGGGCGGGAGGCTACACCTTC; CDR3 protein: CASGPTSGAGGYTF
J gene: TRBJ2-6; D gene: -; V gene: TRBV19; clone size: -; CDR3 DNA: TGTGCCAGTAGCTCCGGGGGTAGTGCCAACGTCCTGACTTTC; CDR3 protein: CASSSGGSANVLTF
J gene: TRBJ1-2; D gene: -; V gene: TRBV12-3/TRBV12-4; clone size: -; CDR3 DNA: TGTGCCAGCAGTCGGAGTCACTATGGCTACACCTTC; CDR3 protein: CASSRSHYGYTF
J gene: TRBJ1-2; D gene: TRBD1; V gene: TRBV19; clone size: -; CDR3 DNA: TGTGCCAGTAGCAAGAATCCGGGACAGGGTTTCTATGGCTACACCTTC; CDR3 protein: CASSKNPGQGFYGYTF
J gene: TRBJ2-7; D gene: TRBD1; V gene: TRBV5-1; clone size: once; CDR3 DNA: TGCGCCAGCAGCTTGACAGGGGCCGGCTACGAGCAGTACTTC; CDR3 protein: CASSLTGAGYEQYF
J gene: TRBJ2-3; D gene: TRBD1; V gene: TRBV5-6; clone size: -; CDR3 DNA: TGTGCCAGCAGATACGGGACAGGGATCACAGATACGCAGTATTTT; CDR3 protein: CASRYGTGITDTQYF
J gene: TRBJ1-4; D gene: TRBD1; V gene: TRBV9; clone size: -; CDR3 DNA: TGTGCCAGCAGCCCTCGGACAGGGGAGAATGAAAAACTGTTTTTT; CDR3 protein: CASSPRTGENEKLFF
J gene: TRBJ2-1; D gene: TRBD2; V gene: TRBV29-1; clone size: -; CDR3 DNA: TGCAGCGCCAGACTAGCGCCCCTCAATGAGCAGTTCTTC; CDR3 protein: CSARLAPLNEQFF
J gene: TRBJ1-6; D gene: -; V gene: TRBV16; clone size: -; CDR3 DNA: TGTGCCAGCAGCCAAAGGCATGGGATACCCCTCCACTTT; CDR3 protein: CASSQRHGIPLHF
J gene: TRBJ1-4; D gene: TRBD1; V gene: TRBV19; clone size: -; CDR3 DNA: TGTGCCAGTACCGGGACAGCAACTAATGAAAAACTGTTTTTT; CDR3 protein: CASTGTATNEKLFF
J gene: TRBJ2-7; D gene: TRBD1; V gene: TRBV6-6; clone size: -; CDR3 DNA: TGTGCCAGCAGGAGGGGCGCAGGGGGCAACGAGCAGTACTTC; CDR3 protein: CASRRGAGGNEQYF
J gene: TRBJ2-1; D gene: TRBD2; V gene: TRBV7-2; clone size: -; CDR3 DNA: TGTGCCAGCAGCTGGACTAGCGGGAACTACAATGAGCAGTTCTTC; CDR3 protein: CASSWTSGNYNEQFF
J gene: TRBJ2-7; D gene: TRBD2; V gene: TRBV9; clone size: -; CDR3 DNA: TGTGCCAGCAGCGTAGCGACTAGCGGGGTTTACGAGCAGTACTTC; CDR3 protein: CASSVATSGVYEQYF
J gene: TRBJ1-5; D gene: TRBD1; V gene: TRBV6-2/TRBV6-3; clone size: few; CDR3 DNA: TGTGCCAGCAGTACGGACAGGGGGCCTTATAGCAATCAGCCCCAGCATTTT; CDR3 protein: CASSTDRGPYSNQPQHF
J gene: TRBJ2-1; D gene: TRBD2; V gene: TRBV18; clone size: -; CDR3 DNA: TGTGCCAGCTCACCTAGACTAGCGGGAGACAATGAGCAGTTCTTC; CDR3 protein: CASSPRLAGDNEQFF
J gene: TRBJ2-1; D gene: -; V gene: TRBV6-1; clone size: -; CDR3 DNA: TGTGCCAGCAGTGAATCGGCAGGGAATAACAATGAGCAGTTCTTC; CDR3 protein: CASSESAGNNNEQFF
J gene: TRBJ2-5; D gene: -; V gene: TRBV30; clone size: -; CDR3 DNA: TGTGTACATTCTCGGAGGGGGCAAGAGACCCAGTACTTC; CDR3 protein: CVHSRRGQETQYF
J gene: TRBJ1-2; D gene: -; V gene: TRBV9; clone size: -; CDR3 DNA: TGTGCCAGCAGCGTTGATCCTAACTATGGCTACACCTTC; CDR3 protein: CASSVDPNYGYTF
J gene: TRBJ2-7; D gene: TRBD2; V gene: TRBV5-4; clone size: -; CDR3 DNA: TGTGCCAGCAGCCGCGGGGGAATAGCGGGAGACGAGCAGTACTTC; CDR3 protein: CASSRGGIAGDEQYF
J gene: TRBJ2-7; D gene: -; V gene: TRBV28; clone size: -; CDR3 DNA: TGTGCCAGCAGTTCACCCCGCTCTAGCGACGAGCAGTACTTC; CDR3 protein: CASSSPRSSDEQYF
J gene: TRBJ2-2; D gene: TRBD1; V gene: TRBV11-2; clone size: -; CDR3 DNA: TGTGCCAGCAGCGGATACGACGGGACAGGGAGGCGGGAGCTGTTTTTT; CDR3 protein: CASSGYDGTGRRELFF
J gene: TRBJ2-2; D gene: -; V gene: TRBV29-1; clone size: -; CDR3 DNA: TGCAGCGTTGGGTTGGGGTCCACGAACACCGGGGAGCTGTTTTTT; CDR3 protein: CSVGLGSTNTGELFF
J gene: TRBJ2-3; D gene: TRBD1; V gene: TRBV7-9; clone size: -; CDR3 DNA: TGTGCCAGCAGCTTGGGATCAGGGGGCAGGACAGATACGCAGTATTTT; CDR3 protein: CASSLGSGGRTDTQYF
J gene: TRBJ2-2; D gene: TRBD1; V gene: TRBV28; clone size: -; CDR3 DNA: TGTGCCAGCAGTTTATCGGAGAGAGGACAGGAGAACACCGGGGAGCTGTTTTTT; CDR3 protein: CASSLSERGQENTGELFF
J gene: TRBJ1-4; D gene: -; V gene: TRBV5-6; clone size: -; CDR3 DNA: TGTGCCAGCAGCTTGGCCAGAACAGCTAATAATGAAAAACTGTTTTTT; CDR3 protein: CASSLARTANNEKLFF
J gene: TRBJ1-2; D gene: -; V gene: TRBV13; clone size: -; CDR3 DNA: TGTGCCAGCAGCTTAGAAGAGGACAGAATCTATGGCTACACCTTC; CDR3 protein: CASSLEEDRIYGYTF